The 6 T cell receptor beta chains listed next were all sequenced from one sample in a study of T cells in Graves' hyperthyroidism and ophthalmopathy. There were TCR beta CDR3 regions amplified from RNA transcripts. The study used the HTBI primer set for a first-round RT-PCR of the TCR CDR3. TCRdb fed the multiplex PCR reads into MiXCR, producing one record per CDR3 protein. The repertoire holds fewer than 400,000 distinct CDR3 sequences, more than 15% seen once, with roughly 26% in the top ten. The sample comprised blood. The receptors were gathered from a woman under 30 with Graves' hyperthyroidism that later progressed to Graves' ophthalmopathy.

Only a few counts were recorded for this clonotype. The CDR3 here is CASSLEYQGPYGYTF. DNA of the CDR3: TGCGCCAGCAGCTTGGAATACCAGGGGCCCTATGGCTACACCTTC. V is TRBV5-1 and J is TRBJ1-2; possible D gene TRBD1, 6 bases. The CDR3 contains 15 residues. The V gene's germline CDR1 is SGHRS and CDR2 YFSETQ. Trimming stripped 0 bases from V and 4 bases from J, with 13 bases between.

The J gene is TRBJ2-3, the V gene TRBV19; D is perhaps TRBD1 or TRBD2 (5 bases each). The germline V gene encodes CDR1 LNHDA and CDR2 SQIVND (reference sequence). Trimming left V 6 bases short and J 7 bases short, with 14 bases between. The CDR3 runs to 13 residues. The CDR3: CASRIRGANTQYF. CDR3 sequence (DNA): TGTGCCAGTAGGATACGGGGCGCAAATACGCAGTATTTT.

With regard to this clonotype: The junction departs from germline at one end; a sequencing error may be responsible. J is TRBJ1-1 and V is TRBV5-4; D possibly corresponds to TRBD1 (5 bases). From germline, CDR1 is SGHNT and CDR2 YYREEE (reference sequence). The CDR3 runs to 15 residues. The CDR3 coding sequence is TGTGCCAGCAGCTCAGTACAGGCTCCCAACACTGAAGCTCTCTTT. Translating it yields CASSSVQAPNTEALF.

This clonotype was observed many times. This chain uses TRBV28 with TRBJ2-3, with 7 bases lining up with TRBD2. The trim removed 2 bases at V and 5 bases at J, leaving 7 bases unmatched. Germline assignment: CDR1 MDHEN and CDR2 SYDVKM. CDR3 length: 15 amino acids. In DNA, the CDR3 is TGTGCCAGCAGTTTAGGAGCGGGACGGGTAGATACGCAGTATTTT. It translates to CASSLGAGRVDTQYF.

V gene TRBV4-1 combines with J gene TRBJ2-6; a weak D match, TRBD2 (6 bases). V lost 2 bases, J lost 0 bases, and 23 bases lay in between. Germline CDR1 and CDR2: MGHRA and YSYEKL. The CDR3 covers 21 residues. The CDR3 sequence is CASSQKEPSGVRLSGANVLTF. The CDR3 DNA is TGCGCCAGCAGCCAAAAGGAGCCGTCGGGGGTGAGACTCTCTGGGGCCAACGTCCTGACTTTC.

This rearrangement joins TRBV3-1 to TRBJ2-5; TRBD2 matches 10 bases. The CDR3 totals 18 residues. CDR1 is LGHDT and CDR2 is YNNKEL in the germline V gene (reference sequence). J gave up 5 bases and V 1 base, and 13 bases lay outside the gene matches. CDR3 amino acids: CASSQVARLAGVRETQYF. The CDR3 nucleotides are TGTGCCAGCAGCCAAGTAGCGCGTCTAGCGGGAGTACGGGAGACCCAGTACTTC.